The rows below give T cell receptor beta chains drawn from one sample of a study of breast tumors, draining lymph nodes, adjacent tissues. Using its own MiXCR run on the multiplex PCR reads, TCRdb lists one record per CDR3 protein. The repertoire holds 12,000 or so distinct CDR3 sequences, about 56% seen once, with approximately 35% in the top ten. The specimen sequenced was breast tumor tissue. Receptor source: a female donor with breast cancer. Some clones in this sample may be carry-over from other donors' samples. Both conserved end residues are part of each CDR3. The D gene is left open where the match is weak. Clone size is given for some rows only: seen once, a few or many times, or a class if the clone is expanded.

.	.	TRBV7-8	TRBJ1-6	CASSFETGYNSPLHF	TGTGCCAGCAGCTTCGAGACGGGCTATAATTCACCCCTCCACTTT
TRBD1	few	TRBV4-1	TRBJ1-6	CASSQEPWTGSPLHF	TGCGCCAGCAGCCAAGAGCCTTGGACAGGTTCACCCCTCCACTTT
.	once	TRBV7-3	TRBJ1-5	CASSFYICSARVVGQSHQPQHF	.
.	.	TRBV6-4	TRBJ1-3	CASSANCGNTIYF	TGTGCCAGCAGTGCCAACTGTGGAAACACCATATATTTT
.	few	TRBV6-1	TRBJ1-6	CASIVKDGSPLHF	TGTGCCAGCATAGTCAAAGACGGTTCACCCCTCCACTTT
.	.	TRBV5-1	TRBJ2-1	CASSLVWAIGTYNEQFF	TGCGCCAGCAGCTTGGTTTGGGCTATCGGCACCTACAATGAGCAGTTCTTC
TRBD1	.	TRBV12-3/TRBV12-4	TRBJ1-6	CASSTGTEVSPLHF	TGTGCCAGCAGTACCGGGACAGAGGTATCACCCCTCCACTTT
TRBD2	.	TRBV2	TRBJ2-1	CASKPAGDEQFF	TGTGCCAGCAAACCAGCGGGAGATGAGCAGTTCTTC
.	few	TRBV20-1	TRBJ1-6	CSARTPWTLVDNNSPLHF	TGCAGTGCTAGAACCCCCTGGACACTGGTCGACAATAATTCACCCCTCCACTTT
.	.	TRBV7-2	TRBJ1-6	CASSLAAMENSPLHF	TGTGCCAGCAGCTTAGCCGCAATGGAAAATTCACCCCTCCACTTT